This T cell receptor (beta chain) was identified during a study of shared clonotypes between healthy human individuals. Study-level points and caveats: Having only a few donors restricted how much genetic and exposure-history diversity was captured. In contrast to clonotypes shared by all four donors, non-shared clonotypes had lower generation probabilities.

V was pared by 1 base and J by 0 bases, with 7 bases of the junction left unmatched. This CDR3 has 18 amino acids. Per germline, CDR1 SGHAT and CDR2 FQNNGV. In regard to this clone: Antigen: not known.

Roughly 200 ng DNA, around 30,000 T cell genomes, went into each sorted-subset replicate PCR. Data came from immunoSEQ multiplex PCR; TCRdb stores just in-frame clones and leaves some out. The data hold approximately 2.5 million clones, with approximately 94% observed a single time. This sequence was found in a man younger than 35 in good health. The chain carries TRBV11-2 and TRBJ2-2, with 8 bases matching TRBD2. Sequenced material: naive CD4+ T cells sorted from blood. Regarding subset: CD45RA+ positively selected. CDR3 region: CASSLVYRGGTNTGELFF. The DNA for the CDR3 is TGTGCCAGCAGCTTAGTTTACCGGGGGGGGACGAACACCGGGGAGCTGTTTTTT.